This T cell receptor (beta chain) was observed in a study of shared clonotypes between healthy human individuals. This CDR3 contains 14 residues. CDR1 SGHVS and CDR2 FNYEAQ come from the germline V gene. The junction had 8 bases not matched to a gene; V was cut back by 3 bases and J by 8 bases. None of the donors, who were healthy HIV-negative adults, had recently had acute infections or vaccinations. It was across several immunoSEQ plates that each subset's genomic DNA was evenly split. Study processing details: Because ImmunoSEQ provided only junction sequences with no quality scores, the filtering differed. The assay was immunoSEQ multiplex PCR, and TCRdb's table has in-frame clones only and misses some. D and trimming were read from the DNA, whereas the V and J calls and clone size are those reported in that table. The sample shows hundreds of thousands of clones, less than 85% of them seen only once.

Sequenced: memory CD4+ T cells sorted from blood. Subset: CD45RA-negative fraction. The sequence derives from a woman in her thirties in good health. The J gene is TRBJ1-2, the V gene TRBV7-6; the match to TRBD1 covers 8 bases. The CDR3 loop is CASSFPDRGGGYTF. The CDR3 nucleotides read TGTGCCAGCAGCTTCCCCGACAGGGGAGGGGGCTACACCTTC.